This T cell receptor beta chain was found in a study of cytomegalovirus exposure and HLA in healthy donors (dated by TCRdb to between 2016 and 2019). For the wider study: The roughly 700 repertoires of the first cohort and the roughly 120 validation repertoires were produced on the same platform, according to a later analysis. A separate validation cohort of 100 to 150 different subjects was used in addition to the approximately 700-subject first cohort. The study aimed to test whether signatures of past pathogen exposure could be identified by cataloging public T cell receptors. To predict cytomegalovirus infection status, the study brought together high-throughput TCR immunosequencing, statistical association of individual TCRs with disease status, and machine learning.

Preparation of the library involved the immunoSEQ multiplex PCR assay. As for the authors' bioinformatics: A statistical classification framework was built to diagnose cytomegalovirus status from the catalog of TCR beta chain sequences. The source is immuneACCESS, and TCRdb retained only in-frame sequences with V and J called. Part of the clones is not carried over; for the studies checked, unresolved V genes explain less than half of this, and the remainder is unexplained. That table gives V, J and clone size, and the DNA gave D and trimming. The sample records 100,000 to 150,000 clones, 75% to 90% of which are singletons. The ten largest clones add up to 1.2% of the sample. Spanning cysteine to phenylalanine, the CDR3 consists of 15 amino acids. Left in the record is the CDR3 DNA by itself, 45 bases read in frame from the first base. For CDR1 and CDR2, the germline V gene lists MNHEY and SVGAGI. V was cut back by 0 bases and J by 4 bases, leaving a gap of 10 bases between them.

The full study reports these points: In a later analysis, TCRs clustered in the first cohort were found to also tend to co-occur in the 120 or so validation repertoires, with roughly 93% of cluster scores above 0. Most TCR sequences were observed very rarely across donors, whereas some public TCRs were present in many individuals. A later analysis lacked HLA typing for the validation cohort, so it scored co-occurrence in that cohort across all 110 or so repertoires. The authors suggested that the approach could potentially be extended to other disease states and immunological phenotypes. A few of the identified cytomegalovirus-associated TCR beta chains were confirmed in vitro to be specific for cytomegalovirus antigens. The study listed approximately 150 TCR beta chains as associated with cytomegalovirus. The classifier was reported to diagnose cytomegalovirus status with high specificity and sensitivity in both the original cohort and the validation cohort.

Donors formed part of the validation cohort, which comprised about 130 subjects and was distinct from the first cohort of fewer than 750 subjects. Remarks on this clone: Its binding antigen is unknown. Base qualities are not provided; no much larger clone lies one nucleotide away.

This TCR came from a woman under 30 in good health and CMV-seronegative. The chain is encoded by TRBV6-5 joined to TRBJ2-1; the best D guess is TRBD1, with 6 bases matching. The sample was PBMCs. CDR3 protein: CASSYSLGQYNEQFF. The DNA is TGTGCCAGCAGTTACTCCCTAGGACAGTACAATGAGCAGTTCTTC.